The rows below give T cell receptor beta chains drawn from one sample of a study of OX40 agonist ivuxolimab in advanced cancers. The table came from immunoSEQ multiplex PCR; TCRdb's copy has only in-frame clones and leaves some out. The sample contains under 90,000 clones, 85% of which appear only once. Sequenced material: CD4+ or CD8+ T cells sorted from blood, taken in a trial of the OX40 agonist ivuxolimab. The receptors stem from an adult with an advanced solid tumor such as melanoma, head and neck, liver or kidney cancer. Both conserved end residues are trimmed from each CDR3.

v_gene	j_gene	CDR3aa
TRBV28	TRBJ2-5	ASSLTVKETQY
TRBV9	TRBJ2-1	ASSVGQGANEQF
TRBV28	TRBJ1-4	ASSAGAEKLF
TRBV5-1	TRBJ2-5	ASSRTGAFANQETQY
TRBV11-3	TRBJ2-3	ASSFGTSADTQY
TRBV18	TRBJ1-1	ASSADRGGTEAF
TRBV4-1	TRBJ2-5	ASSHGGAGGWPETQY
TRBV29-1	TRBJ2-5	SGAQDYQETQY
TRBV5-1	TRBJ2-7	ASSFTSGGYEQY
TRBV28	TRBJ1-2	ASSLRLYGYT
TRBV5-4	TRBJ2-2	ASSLVTGSTGELF
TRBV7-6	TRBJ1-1	ASSLFIRQGGTEAF
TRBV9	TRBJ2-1	ASSARTSGGGYEQF
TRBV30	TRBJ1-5	AWSHGGGQPQH
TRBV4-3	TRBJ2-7	ASSLGRTAYEQY
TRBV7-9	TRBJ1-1	ASSAGRMNTEAF
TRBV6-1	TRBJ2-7	ASSDGLAGGGEQY
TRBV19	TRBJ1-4	ASNYQGEKLF
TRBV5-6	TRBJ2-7	ASSFRAGYYEQY
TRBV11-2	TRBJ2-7	ASMAGTDLSYEQY
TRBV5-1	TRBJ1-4	ASSDLRDEKLF
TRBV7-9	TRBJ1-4	ASSWGTATNEKLF
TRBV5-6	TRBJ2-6	ASSPTVTGANVLT
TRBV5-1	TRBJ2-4	ASSPQLTLAKNIQY
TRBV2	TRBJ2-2	ASSGDRVGELF
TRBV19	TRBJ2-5	ASRMGPGQQETQY
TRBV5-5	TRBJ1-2	ASSVGQDGYT
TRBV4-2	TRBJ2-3	ASSLRIGQTDTQY
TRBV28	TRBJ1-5	ASSSLTGQAWGAQH
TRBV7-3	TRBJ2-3	ASSLQPNGGTQY
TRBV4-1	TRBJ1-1	ASSPYQGVTEAF
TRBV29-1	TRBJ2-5	SVALETQY
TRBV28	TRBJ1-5	ASSLPRGYNQPQH
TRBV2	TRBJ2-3	ASSSKLYQGSPDTQY
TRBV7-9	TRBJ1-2	ASSLEGSSYGYT
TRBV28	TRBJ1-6	ASSRTGRSYNSPLH
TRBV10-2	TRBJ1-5	ASSGTASNQPQH
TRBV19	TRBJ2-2	ASSIPSGVTGELF
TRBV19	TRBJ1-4	ASRTRTAEKLF
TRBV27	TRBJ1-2	ASSPWTGDYGYT
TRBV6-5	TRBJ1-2	ASSRTRQGNGYT
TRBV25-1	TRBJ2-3	ATQTLPDTQY
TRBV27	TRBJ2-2	ASSLRGLAGGTNTGELF
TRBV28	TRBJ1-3	ASRPNDASGNTIY
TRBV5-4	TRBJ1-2	ASSSPRDRLE
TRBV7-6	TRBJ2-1	ASSPTGGGAAEQF
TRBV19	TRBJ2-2	ASSLLAGNTGELF
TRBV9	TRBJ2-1	ASSGGGTGGYNEQF
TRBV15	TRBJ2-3	ATGRGPSTDTQY
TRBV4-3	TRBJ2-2	ASSQEPGWAGELF
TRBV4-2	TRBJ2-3	ASSQGDGPLNADTQY